The next 31 T cell receptor beta chains were all read from a single sample in a study of blood T cell repertoires in COVID-19. Sequencing was performed with immunoSEQ multiplex PCR; in TCRdb, only in-frame clones are kept and a portion is missing. The sample includes about 440,000 clones, about 90% of them seen just once. Sequenced sample: PBMCs or T cells enriched from blood (not recorded which). The receptors stem from a man aged 18 to 30 who had recovered from COVID-19.

The V and J genes are TRBV7-2 and TRBJ1-2, with D unclear. This CDR3 has 14 residues. Germline CDR1 and CDR2: SGHTA and FQGNSA. Between the trimmed V and J ends, which lost 1 base and 8 bases, there was a span of 14 bases. The CDR3 protein is CASSLEVAGLGYTF. In nucleotides, the CDR3 is TGTGCCAGCAGCTTAGAAGTAGCCGGGTTAGGCTACACCTTC.

This clone has just a few counts. The chain combines TRBV19 with TRBJ1-5; 9 nucleotides line up with TRBD1. The CDR3 sequence is 15 residues long. The germline V gene has CDR1 LNHDA and CDR2 SQIVND (reference sequence). With 5 bases clipped from V and 2 bases from J, the junction kept 4 bases outside the gene matches. This CDR3 is CASSGGQGGNQPQHF. The CDR3 nucleotides are TGTGCCAGTAGTGGGGGACAGGGCGGCAATCAGCCCCAGCATTTT.

This chain joins TRBV7-2 and TRBJ2-2; 9 bases agree with TRBD2. The V gene's germline CDR1 is SGHTA and CDR2 FQGNSA. This CDR3 spans 18 amino acids. V lost 2 bases, J lost 3 bases, and 10 bases stayed unmatched. The CDR3 loop is CASSLMTSGVGDTGELFF. The CDR3 DNA reads TGTGCCAGCAGCTTAATGACTAGCGGAGTGGGGGACACCGGGGAGCTGTTTTTT.

V usage is TRBV9 and J usage is TRBJ2-2; D might be TRBD2 (7 bases). Looked up from germline, CDR1 is SGDLS and CDR2 is YYNGEE. The CDR3 loop spans 15 amino acids. The V and J ends lost 4 bases and 6 bases respectively, with 16 bases between them. The CDR3 DNA follows: TGTGCCAGCAGCCTAGGCTGGGGGGGCTCCGGGGAGCTGTTTTTT. It codes for CASSLGWGGSGELFF.

This chain connects TRBV27 to TRBJ2-5; 14 bases map to TRBD2. The CDR3 is 16 amino acids. Looked up from germline, CDR1 is MNHEY and CDR2 is SMNVEV (reference sequence). The trim removed 8 bases at V and 4 bases at J, leaving 9 bases unmatched. CDR3 protein: CASRGLAGAPGETQYF. The CDR3 coding sequence is TGTGCCAGCCGGGGACTAGCGGGAGCCCCTGGAGAGACCCAGTACTTC.

J is TRBJ1-3 and V is TRBV6-1, with D possibly TRBD1 on 6 matching bases. The CDR3 runs to 17 residues. The germline V gene has CDR1 MNHNS and CDR2 SASEGT. V was trimmed by 4 bases and J by 3 bases, leaving 19 bases between them. CDR3 residues: CASSALGQRIFGNTIYF. The CDR3 DNA reads TGTGCCAGCAGTGCCCTAGGACAGAGGATATTTGGAAACACCATATATTTT.

The J gene is TRBJ1-1, the V gene TRBV30, with D unclear. Germline V gives CDR1 GTSNPN, CDR2 SVGIG (reference sequence). V was cut by 1 base and J by 4 bases, with 10 bases left in between. This CDR3 is 13 amino acids long. The CDR3 DNA is TGTGCCTGGAGTGCCGCGGGTGTCACTGAAGCTTTCTTT. Amino acid sequence: CAWSAAGVTEAFF.

This clone was counted once. The chain joins TRBV5-5 to TRBJ1-1; the D is unclear. The CDR3 length is 13 residues. Germline values: CDR1 SGHKS, CDR2 YYEKEE (reference sequence). Deletions cut 2 bases from V and 1 base from J, with 6 bases between. The CDR3 region has the DNA TGTGCCAGCAGCTTTGCAGGGAACACTGAAGCTTTCTTT. Amino acid sequence: CASSFAGNTEAFF.

This rearrangement joins TRBV5-1 to TRBJ2-7; TRBD1 matches at 8 bases. This CDR3 is built from 14 residues. The germline V gene encodes CDR1 SGHRS and CDR2 YFSETQ. The V gene end was trimmed by 3 bases and the J gene end by 5 bases; junction bases not matched to a gene: 7. CDR3 sequence (DNA): TGCGCCAGCAGCTCGGGGACAGGTAAAGACGAGCAGTACTTC. It translates to CASSSGTGKDEQYF. The full variable domain, in which reference TRBV5-1 and TRBJ2-7 provide the parts outside the CDR3, is KAGVTQTPRYLIKTRGQQVTLSCSPISGHRSVSWYQQTPGQGLQFLFEYFSETQRNKGNFPGRFSGRQFSNSRSEMNVSTLELGDSALYLCASSSGTGKDEQYFGPGTRLTVT.

V and J are TRBV5-1 and TRBJ2-1, with 9 nucleotides matching TRBD2. CDR3 length: 16 amino acids. Germline CDR1 and CDR2: SGHRS and YFSETQ. V dropped 0 bases and J dropped 9; count of bases not matched to a gene: 10. CDR3 coding DNA: TGCGCCAGCAGCTTGGATCGCGGGAGGGGTGGTAGTGAGCAGTTCTTC. Residues: CASSLDRGRGGSEQFF. Combining the CDR3 with reference TRBV5-1 and TRBJ2-1 gives the whole variable domain KAGVTQTPRYLIKTRGQQVTLSCSPISGHRSVSWYQQTPGQGLQFLFEYFSETQRNKGNFPGRFSGRQFSNSRSEMNVSTLELGDSALYLCASSLDRGRGGSEQFFGPGTRLTVL.

The rearrangement links TRBV7-9 to TRBJ1-1; perhaps TRBD1 as D (6 bases). The ends were cut back, 5 bases at V and 5 bases at J, with 9 bases in the middle. Germline assignment: CDR1 SEHNR and CDR2 FQNEAQ (reference sequence). CDR3 length equals 12 residues. Written as DNA, the CDR3 is TGTGCCAGCAGCCAAGGACAGACTGAAGCTTTCTTT. Translating it yields CASSQGQTEAFF.

The chain employs TRBV7-9 and TRBJ1-1, with D hard to call. Trimming took off 1 base at V and 5 bases at J, with 8 bases between the two ends. Germline V lookup: CDR1 SEHNR, CDR2 FQNEAQ (reference sequence). CDR3 length: 13 residues. The CDR3 loop reads CASSLGAETEAFF. DNA for the CDR3: TGTGCCAGCAGCTTAGGAGCGGAGACTGAAGCTTTCTTT.

The chain combines TRBV2 with TRBJ1-2, with D possibly matching TRBD1 (6 bases). The CDR3 is made up of 13 amino acids. Germline loops: CDR1 SNHLY, CDR2 FYNNEI. V lost 0 bases to trimming and J lost 7 bases, with 9 bases between them. CDR3 in DNA: TGTGCCAGCAGTGAAGCACAGGGTGCTGGCTACACCTTC. It is translated as CASSEAQGAGYTF.

The chain carries TRBV5-8 and TRBJ2-7; D gene ambiguous. The ends were cut back, 4 bases at V and 6 bases at J, with 8 bases in the middle. The CDR3 extends over 11 amino acids. CDR1 and CDR2 (germline): SGHTS, YDEGEE. CDR3 region: CASSNRVEQYF. CDR3 sequence (DNA): TGTGCCAGCAGCAATCGGGTCGAGCAGTACTTC.

This clone has just one count. The chain couples TRBV11-2 to TRBJ1-2; D is perhaps TRBD1 (6 bases). V was clipped by 6 bases and J by 3 bases, with 14 bases between them. From germline, CDR1 is SGHAT and CDR2 FQNNGV. The CDR3 totals 14 residues. CDR3 sequence: CASRSLRQDYGYTF. CDR3 DNA: TGTGCCAGCAGATCCCTTCGACAGGACTATGGCTACACCTTC.

The V gene is TRBV11-2, the J gene TRBJ1-2; 7 bases match TRBD1. The germline CDR1 and CDR2 sequences are SGHAT and FQNNGV. CDR3 length: 16 residues. Trimming took 0 bases from V and 5 from J; bases not matched to a gene: 9. The CDR3 here is CASSLDDRVWRYGYTF. The CDR3 DNA follows: TGTGCCAGCAGCTTAGACGACAGGGTCTGGAGGTATGGCTACACCTTC.

This chain connects TRBV5-1 to TRBJ1-4; no reliable D call. This CDR3 contains 15 residues. V was shortened by 4 bases and J by 4 bases, with 14 bases between the two germline ends. The germline gives CDR1 SGHRS, CDR2 YFSETQ. As DNA, the CDR3 is TGCGCCAGCAGCAGCCTCTCGGGAGGTAATGAAAAACTGTTTTTT. Translated, it gives CASSSLSGGNEKLFF.

The rearrangement links TRBV10-3 to TRBJ1-1; a weak D match, TRBD1 (5 bases). Trimming stripped 10 bases from V and 5 bases from J, with 11 bases between. This CDR3 has 11 residues. The germline V gene encodes CDR1 ENHRY and CDR2 SYGVKD. The CDR3 loop reads CATLGGTEAFF. CDR3 sequence (DNA): TGTGCCACCCTCGGGGGGACTGAAGCTTTCTTT.

The CDR3 nucleotides are TGTGCCAGCAGTGAAGGACGGAGGATAGGAGAGGGGGCGGGCACTGAAGCTTTCTTT. Its translation: CASSEGRRIGEGAGTEAFF. This chain connects TRBV6-1 to TRBJ1-1; TRBD1 agrees at 7 bases. CDR3 length equals 19 residues. The V gene's germline CDR1 is MNHNS and CDR2 SASEGT. J lost 4 bases, V lost 1 base, and 18 bases had no gene match.

The V call is TRBV25-1, the J call TRBJ1-5; no clear D. The ends were cut back, 3 bases at V and 0 bases at J, with 3 bases in the middle. The CDR3 is 13 residues long. Per germline, CDR1 MGHDK and CDR2 SYGVNS. The CDR3 DNA follows: TGTGCCAGCAGTGACTATAGCAATCAGCCCCAGCATTTT. Its translation: CASSDYSNQPQHF.

The rearrangement links TRBV2 to TRBJ1-3, with a tentative D call TRBD1 (6 bases). The CDR3 runs to 15 residues. With 8 bases removed from V and 4 bases from J, the gap between germline ends came to 18 bases. Germline values: CDR1 SNHLY, CDR2 FYNNEI. As DNA, the CDR3 is TGTGCCAGCCACAGGGCCCCTTTGGCAGGAAACACCATATATTTT. Its translation is CASHRAPLAGNTIYF.

This clone was recorded once. This chain uses TRBV9 with TRBJ1-2; 10 bases match TRBD1. Germline V CDR1 and CDR2: SGDLS, YYNGEE. The CDR3 extends over 16 amino acids. Trimming took 4 bases from V and 2 from J; bases not matched to a gene: 8. The CDR3 DNA reads TGTGCCAGCAGCTTGGGACAGGGGAGGGCGAACTATGGCTACACCTTC. Translation: CASSLGQGRANYGYTF. The full variable domain, its missing parts supplied by reference TRBV9 and TRBJ1-2, is DSGVTQTPKHLITATGQRVTLRCSPRSGDLSVYWYQQSLDQGLQFLIQYYNGEERAKGNILERFSAQQFPDLHSELNLSSLELGDSALYFCASSLGQGRANYGYTFGSGTRLTVV.

This clone appeared a single time. This sequence joins TRBV27 and TRBJ2-1; no firm D call. Trimming pared 5 bases from V and 7 bases from J, leaving 6 bases between. The germline CDR1 and CDR2 sequences are MNHEY and SMNVEV (reference sequence). CDR3 length: 11 residues. CDR3 sequence (DNA): TGTGCCAGCAGTAATTTAAATGAGCAGTTCTTC. As protein: CASSNLNEQFF.

The chain is built from TRBV5-6 and TRBJ2-3, with TRBD2 identical over 9 bases. V dropped 2 bases and J dropped 6; count of bases not matched to a gene: 7. Germline values: CDR1 SGHDT, CDR2 YYEEEE. The CDR3 runs to 15 residues. The CDR3 here is CASSLPIAGADTQYF. The CDR3 coding sequence is TGTGCCAGCAGCTTACCCATAGCGGGGGCCGATACGCAGTATTTT.

V gene TRBV5-1 combines with J gene TRBJ1-2; D unclear. The CDR3 length is 14 residues. Germline V lookup: CDR1 SGHRS, CDR2 YFSETQ. V lost 4 bases, J lost 8 bases, and 18 bases lay in between. CDR3 nucleotides: TGCGCCAGCAGCCCGGACCCGGGGTTTCAAGGCTACACCTTC. This codes for CASSPDPGFQGYTF.

The rearrangement joins TRBV7-9 to TRBJ2-1; possible D gene TRBD2, 6 bases. CDR1 is SEHNR and CDR2 is FQNEAQ in the germline V gene (reference sequence). V lost 5 bases and J 5 bases, leaving 22 bases between the germline ends. The CDR3 runs to 17 residues. Here the CDR3 DNA reads TGTGCCAGCAGCGTGAGGGGCTTAGCGGAACTCAACAATGAGCAGTTCTTC. Protein: CASSVRGLAELNNEQFF.

The genes are TRBV12-3 or TRBV12-4 and TRBJ1-6; D remains ambiguous. Trimming left V 3 bases short and J 13 bases short, with 10 bases between. The CDR3 contains 12 residues. The DNA of the CDR3 is TGTGCCAGCAGTTTCGCGTATCCGCCCCTCCACTTT. Its protein is CASSFAYPPLHF.

This clone has a single count. This chain joins TRBV5-1 and TRBJ2-7, with 10 bases lining up with TRBD2. CDR1 is SGHRS and CDR2 is YFSETQ in the germline V gene. V gave up 2 bases and J gave up 3 bases; unmatched junction bases: 2. This CDR3 contains 14 residues. In nucleotides, the CDR3 is TGCGCCAGCAGCTTTCTAGCGGGGGACTACGAGCAGTACTTC. As protein: CASSFLAGDYEQYF.

J is TRBJ2-3 and V is TRBV2, with 12 nucleotides matching TRBD2. The CDR3 runs to 16 residues. The trim removed 2 bases at V and 8 bases at J, leaving 8 bases unmatched. CDR1 is SNHLY, CDR2 FYNNEI, per germline. DNA of the CDR3: TGTGCCAGCAGTGAATGGGGGACTAGCGGGCGAGGTACGCAGTATTTT. Amino acid sequence: CASSEWGTSGRGTQYF. Combining the CDR3 with reference TRBV2 and TRBJ2-3 gives the whole variable domain EPEVTQTPSHQVTQMGQEVILRCVPISNHLYFYWYRQILGQKVEFLVSFYNNEISEKSEIFDDQFSVERPDGSNFTLKIRSTKLEDSAMYFCASSEWGTSGRGTQYFGPGTRLTVL.

The genes are TRBV6-1 and TRBJ2-6; D possibly corresponds to TRBD2 (6 bases). The germline V gene has CDR1 MNHNS and CDR2 SASEGT. Trimming pared 2 bases from V and 4 bases from J, leaving 12 bases between. The CDR3 covers 16 residues. This chain's CDR3 is CASSEQGGGGANVLTF. CDR3 DNA sequence: TGTGCCAGCAGTGAACAGGGAGGTGGAGGGGCCAACGTCCTGACTTTC.

This chain uses TRBV12-3 or TRBV12-4 with TRBJ1-2, with a tentative D call TRBD1 (6 bases). V lost 3 bases, J lost 6 bases, and 8 bases lay in between. The CDR3 length is 12 residues. The CDR3 protein is CASSFEGDGYTF. The CDR3, as DNA: TGTGCCAGCAGTTTCGAGGGGGATGGCTACACCTTC.